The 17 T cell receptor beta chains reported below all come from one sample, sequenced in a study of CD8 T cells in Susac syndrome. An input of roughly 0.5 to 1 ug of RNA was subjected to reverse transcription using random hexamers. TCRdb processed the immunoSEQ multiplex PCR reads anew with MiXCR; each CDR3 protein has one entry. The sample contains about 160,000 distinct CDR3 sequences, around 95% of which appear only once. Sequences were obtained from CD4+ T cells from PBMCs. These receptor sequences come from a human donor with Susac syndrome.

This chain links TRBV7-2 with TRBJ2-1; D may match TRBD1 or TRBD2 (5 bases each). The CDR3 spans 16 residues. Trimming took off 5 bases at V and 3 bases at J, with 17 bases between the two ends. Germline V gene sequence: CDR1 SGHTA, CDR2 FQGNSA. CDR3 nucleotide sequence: TGTGCCAGCAGCCCGCCCTCCGGGGCCATCTACAATGAGCAGTTCTTC. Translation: CASSPPSGAIYNEQFF.

DNA of the CDR3: TGTGCCAGCAGCCAAGGAAGCGGAAATCAGCCCCAGCATTTT. This translates into CASSQGSGNQPQHF. The genes are TRBV3-1 and TRBJ1-5; D is unresolved. This CDR3 contains 14 residues. Trimming removed 1 base at V and 4 bases at J, with 8 bases between. Germline CDR1 is LGHDT and CDR2 is YNNKEL (reference sequence). The whole variable domain, remainder taken from reference TRBV3-1 and TRBJ1-5, is DTAVSQTPKYLVTQMGNDKSIKCEQNLGHDTMYWYKQDSKKFLKIMFSYNNKELIINETVPNRFSPKSPDKAHLNLHINSLELGDSAVYFCASSQGSGNQPQHFGDGTRLSIL.

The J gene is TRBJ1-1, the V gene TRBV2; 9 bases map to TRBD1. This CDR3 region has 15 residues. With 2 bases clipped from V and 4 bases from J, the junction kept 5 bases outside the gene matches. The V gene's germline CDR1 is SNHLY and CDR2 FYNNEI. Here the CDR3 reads CASSERTGVGTEAFF. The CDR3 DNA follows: TGTGCCAGCAGTGAAAGGACAGGGGTGGGCACTGAAGCTTTCTTT.

The CDR3 reads CASSMGINQPQHF. For the CDR3, the DNA is TGTGCCAGCAGTATGGGGATCAATCAGCCCCAGCATTTT. The J gene is TRBJ1-5, the V gene TRBV6-1; D not resolved. This CDR3 is built from 13 residues. Germline V gives CDR1 MNHNS, CDR2 SASEGT. The V end lost 5 bases, the J end lost 3 bases, and 8 bases lay between the germline ends.

The CDR3 DNA sequence: TGTGCCAGCAGTACCTCCCTGACTAGGGGCTCCTACAATGAGCAGTTCTTC. Its protein is CASSTSLTRGSYNEQFF. This chain links TRBV25-1 with TRBJ2-1; a possible D gene is TRBD2 (6 bases). Germline values: CDR1 MGHDK, CDR2 SYGVNS. The CDR3 extends over 17 amino acids. V gave up 5 bases and J gave up 0 bases, with 17 bases separating them.

The CDR3 bases are TGTGCCAGCGGGGGTGGGGCTCTAGAGACCCAGTACTTC. Its translation is CASGGGALETQYF. The chain carries TRBV12-3 or TRBV12-4 and TRBJ2-5, with D possibly called TRBD1 or TRBD2 (5 bases each). V was clipped by 8 bases and J by 4 bases, with 14 bases between them. The CDR3 runs to 13 residues.

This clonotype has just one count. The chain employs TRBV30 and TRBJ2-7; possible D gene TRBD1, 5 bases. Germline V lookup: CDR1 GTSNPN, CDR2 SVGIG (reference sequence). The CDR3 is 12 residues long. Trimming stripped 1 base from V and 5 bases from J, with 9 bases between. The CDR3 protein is CAWSAGFHEQYF. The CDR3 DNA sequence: TGTGCCTGGAGTGCAGGGTTCCACGAGCAGTACTTC.

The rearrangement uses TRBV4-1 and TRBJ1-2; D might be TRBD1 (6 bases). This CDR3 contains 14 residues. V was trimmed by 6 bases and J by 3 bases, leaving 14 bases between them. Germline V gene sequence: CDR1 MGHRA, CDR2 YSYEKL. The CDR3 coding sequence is TGCGCCAGCAGTCTTGAGGGGGGGGACTATGGCTACACCTTC. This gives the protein CASSLEGGDYGYTF.

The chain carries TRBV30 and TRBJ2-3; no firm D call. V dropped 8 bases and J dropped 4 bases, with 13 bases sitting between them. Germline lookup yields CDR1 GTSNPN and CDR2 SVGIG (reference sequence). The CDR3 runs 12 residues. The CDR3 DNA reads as TGTGCCGGAAAACGGGCGGCAGATACGCAGTATTTT. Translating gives CAGKRAADTQYF.

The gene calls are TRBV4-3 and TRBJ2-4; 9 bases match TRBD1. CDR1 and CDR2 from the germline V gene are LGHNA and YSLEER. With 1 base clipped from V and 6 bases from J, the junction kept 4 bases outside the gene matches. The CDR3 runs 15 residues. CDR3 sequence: CASSQGQGVGNIQYF. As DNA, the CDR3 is TGCGCCAGCAGCCAAGGACAGGGGGTCGGAAACATTCAGTACTTC.

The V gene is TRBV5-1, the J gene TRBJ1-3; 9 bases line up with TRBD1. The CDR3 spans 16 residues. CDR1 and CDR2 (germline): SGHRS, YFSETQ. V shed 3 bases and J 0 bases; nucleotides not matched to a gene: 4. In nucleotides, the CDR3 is TGCGCCAGCAGCTGGACAGGGGCGCTCTCTGGAAACACCATATATTTT. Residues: CASSWTGALSGNTIYF.

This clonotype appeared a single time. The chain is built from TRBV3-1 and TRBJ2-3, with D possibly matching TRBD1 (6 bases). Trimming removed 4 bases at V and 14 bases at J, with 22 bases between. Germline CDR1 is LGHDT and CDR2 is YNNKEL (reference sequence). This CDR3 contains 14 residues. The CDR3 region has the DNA TGTGCCAGCAGCCTAAGGGGGTCCGAGACTTCAGGGTATTTT. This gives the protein CASSLRGSETSGYF.

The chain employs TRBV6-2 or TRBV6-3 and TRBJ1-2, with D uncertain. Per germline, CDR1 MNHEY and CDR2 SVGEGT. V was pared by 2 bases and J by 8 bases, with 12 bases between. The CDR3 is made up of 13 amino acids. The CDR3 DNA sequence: TGTGCCAGCAGTTACGAACGGGTTCGAGGCTACACCTTC. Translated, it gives CASSYERVRGYTF.

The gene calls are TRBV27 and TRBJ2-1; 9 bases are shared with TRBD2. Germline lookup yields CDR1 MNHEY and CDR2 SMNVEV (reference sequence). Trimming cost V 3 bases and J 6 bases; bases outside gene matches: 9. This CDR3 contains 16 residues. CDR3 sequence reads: CASSFYRASGTNEQFF. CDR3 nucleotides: TGTGCCAGCAGTTTTTACAGGGCTAGCGGGACCAATGAGCAGTTCTTC.

The CDR3 loop is CASRQGAWEEQYF. The CDR3 bases are TGCGCCAGCAGACAGGGAGCATGGGAAGAGCAGTACTTC. The chain is built from TRBV5-1 and TRBJ2-7; possible D gene TRBD1, 6 bases. Between the trimmed V and J ends, which lost 5 bases and 7 bases, there was a span of 16 bases. There are 13 residues in the CDR3. Germline-derived CDR1 and CDR2 are SGHRS and YFSETQ.

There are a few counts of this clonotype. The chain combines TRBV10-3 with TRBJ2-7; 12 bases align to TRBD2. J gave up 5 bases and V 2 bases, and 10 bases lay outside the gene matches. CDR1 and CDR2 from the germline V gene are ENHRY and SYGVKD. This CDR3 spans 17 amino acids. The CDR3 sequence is CAISEGLAGLRGDEQYF. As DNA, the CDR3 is TGTGCCATCAGTGAGGGACTAGCGGGGTTGAGGGGGGACGAGCAGTACTTC.

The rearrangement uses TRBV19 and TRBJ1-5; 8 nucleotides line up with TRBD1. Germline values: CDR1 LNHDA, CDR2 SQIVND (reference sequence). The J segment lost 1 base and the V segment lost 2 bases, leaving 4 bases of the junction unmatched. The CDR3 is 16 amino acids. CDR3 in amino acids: CASSIWTGKSNQPQHF. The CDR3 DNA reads TGTGCCAGTAGTATATGGACAGGGAAGAGCAATCAGCCCCAGCATTTT.